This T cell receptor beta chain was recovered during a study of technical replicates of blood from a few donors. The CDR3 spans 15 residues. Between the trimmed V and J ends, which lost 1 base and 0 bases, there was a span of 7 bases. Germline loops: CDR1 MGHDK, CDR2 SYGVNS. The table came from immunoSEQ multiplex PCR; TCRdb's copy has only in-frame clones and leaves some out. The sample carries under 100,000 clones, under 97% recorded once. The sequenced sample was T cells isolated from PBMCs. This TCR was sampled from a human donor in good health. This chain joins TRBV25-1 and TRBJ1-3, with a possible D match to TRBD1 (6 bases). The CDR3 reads CASSEWGLSGNTIYF. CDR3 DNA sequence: TGTGCCAGCAGTGAATGGGGGCTCTCTGGAAACACCATATATTTT.